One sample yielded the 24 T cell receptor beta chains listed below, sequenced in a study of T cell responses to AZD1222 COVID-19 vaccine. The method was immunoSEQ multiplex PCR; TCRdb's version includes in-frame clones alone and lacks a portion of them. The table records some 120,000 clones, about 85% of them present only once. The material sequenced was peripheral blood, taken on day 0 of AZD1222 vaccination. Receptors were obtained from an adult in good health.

The CDR3, as DNA: TGTGCCAGCAGCTTCCAGTACACCGGGGAGCTGTTTTTT. It yields the protein CASSFQYTGELFF. This chain links TRBV5-6 with TRBJ2-2, with D unresolved. The CDR3 is 13 amino acids. In germline, CDR1 is SGHDT, CDR2 YYEEEE. V gave up 2 bases and J gave up 3 bases, with 5 bases separating them.

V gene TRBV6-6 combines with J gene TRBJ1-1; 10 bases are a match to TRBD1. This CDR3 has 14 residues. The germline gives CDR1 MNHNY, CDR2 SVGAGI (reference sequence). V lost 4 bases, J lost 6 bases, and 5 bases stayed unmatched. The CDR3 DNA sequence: TGTGCCAGCAGTTTCCGGGACAGGGGAGCTGAAGCTTTCTTT. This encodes CASSFRDRGAEAFF.

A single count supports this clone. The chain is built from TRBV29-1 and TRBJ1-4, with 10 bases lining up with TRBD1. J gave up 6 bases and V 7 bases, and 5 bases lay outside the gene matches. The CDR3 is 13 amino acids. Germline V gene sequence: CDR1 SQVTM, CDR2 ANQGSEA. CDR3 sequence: CSAAGTGDEKLFF. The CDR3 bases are TGCAGCGCAGCCGGGACAGGGGATGAAAAACTGTTTTTT.

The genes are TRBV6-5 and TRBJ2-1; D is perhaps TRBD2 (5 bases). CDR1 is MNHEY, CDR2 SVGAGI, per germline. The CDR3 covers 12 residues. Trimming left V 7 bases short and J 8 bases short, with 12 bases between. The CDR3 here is CASTVARDEQFF. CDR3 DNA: TGTGCCAGCACGGTAGCGCGGGATGAGCAGTTCTTC.

The CDR3 DNA is TGTGCCAGCAGTTACGGCGCACGAGCTTTCTTT. Amino acids: CASSYGARAFF. The rearrangement joins TRBV6-5 to TRBJ1-1; no definite D call. The V gene lost 2 bases and the J gene lost 10 bases, with 8 bases spanning the gap. Germline V lookup: CDR1 MNHEY, CDR2 SVGAGI. This CDR3 region has 11 residues.

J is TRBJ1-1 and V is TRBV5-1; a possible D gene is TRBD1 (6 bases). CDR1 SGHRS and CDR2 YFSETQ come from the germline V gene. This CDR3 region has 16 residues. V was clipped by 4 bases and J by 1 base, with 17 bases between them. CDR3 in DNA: TGCGCCAGCAGCCAGAAAGGGGGGGATCGGAACACTGAAGCTTTCTTT. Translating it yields CASSQKGGDRNTEAFF.

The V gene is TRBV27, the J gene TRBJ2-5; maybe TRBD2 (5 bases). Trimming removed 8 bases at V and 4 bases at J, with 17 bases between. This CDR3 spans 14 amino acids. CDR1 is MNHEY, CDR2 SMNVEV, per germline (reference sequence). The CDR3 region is CASGTAGGPETQYF. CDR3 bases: TGTGCCAGCGGCACGGCAGGCGGGCCAGAGACCCAGTACTTC.

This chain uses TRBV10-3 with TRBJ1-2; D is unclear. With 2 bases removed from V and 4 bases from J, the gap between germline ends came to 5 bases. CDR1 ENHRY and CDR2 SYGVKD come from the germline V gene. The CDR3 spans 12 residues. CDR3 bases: TGTGCCATCAGTGAGGGGGTCTATGGCTACACCTTC. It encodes CAISEGVYGYTF.

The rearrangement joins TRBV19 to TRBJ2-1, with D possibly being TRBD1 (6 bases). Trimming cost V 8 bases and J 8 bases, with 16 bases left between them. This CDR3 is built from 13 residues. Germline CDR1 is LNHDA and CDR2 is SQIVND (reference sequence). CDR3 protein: CASGGLALYEQFF. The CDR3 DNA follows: TGTGCCAGTGGGGGCCTCGCCCTATATGAGCAGTTCTTC.

The CDR3 nucleotides read TGTGCCAGCAGTTTTCGTACTCGGGACATCCCTGAAAAACTGTTTTTT. Translation: CASSFRTRDIPEKLFF. This chain links TRBV28 with TRBJ1-4; D is possibly TRBD1 (6 bases). The CDR3 length is 16 residues. The V and J ends lost 3 bases and 7 bases respectively, with 18 bases between them. Germline V gives CDR1 MDHEN, CDR2 SYDVKM.

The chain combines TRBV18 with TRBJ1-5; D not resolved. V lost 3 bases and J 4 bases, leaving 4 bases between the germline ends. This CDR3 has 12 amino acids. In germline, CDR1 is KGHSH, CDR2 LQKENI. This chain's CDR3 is CASSPPNQPQHF. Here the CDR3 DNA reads TGTGCCAGCTCACCCCCGAATCAGCCCCAGCATTTT.

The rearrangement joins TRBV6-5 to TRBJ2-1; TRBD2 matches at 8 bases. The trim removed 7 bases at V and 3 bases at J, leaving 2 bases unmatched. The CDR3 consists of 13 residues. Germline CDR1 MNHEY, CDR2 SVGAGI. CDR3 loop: CASNRGGYNEQFF. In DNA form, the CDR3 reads TGTGCCAGCAACCGGGGGGGCTACAATGAGCAGTTCTTC.

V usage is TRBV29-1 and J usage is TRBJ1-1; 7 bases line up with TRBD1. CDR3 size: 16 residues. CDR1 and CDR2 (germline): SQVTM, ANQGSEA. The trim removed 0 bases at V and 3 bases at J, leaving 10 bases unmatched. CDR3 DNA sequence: TGCAGCGTTGAAGATCTTAGTACAGGGGTGTACACTGAAGCTTTCTTT. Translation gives CSVEDLSTGVYTEAFF.

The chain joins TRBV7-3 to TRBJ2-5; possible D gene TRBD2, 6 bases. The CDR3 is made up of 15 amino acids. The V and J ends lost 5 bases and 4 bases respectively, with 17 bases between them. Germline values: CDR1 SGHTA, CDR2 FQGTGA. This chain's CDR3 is CASSLLPTSRETQYF. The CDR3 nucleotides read TGTGCCAGCAGCCTGCTACCGACTAGTCGAGAGACCCAGTACTTC.

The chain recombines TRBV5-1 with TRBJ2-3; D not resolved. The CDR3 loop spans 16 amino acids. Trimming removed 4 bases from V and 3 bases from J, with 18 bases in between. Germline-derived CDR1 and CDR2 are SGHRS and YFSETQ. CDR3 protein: CASSPTLRTATDTQYF. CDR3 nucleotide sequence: TGCGCCAGCAGCCCTACGCTCCGGACGGCTACAGATACGCAGTATTTT.

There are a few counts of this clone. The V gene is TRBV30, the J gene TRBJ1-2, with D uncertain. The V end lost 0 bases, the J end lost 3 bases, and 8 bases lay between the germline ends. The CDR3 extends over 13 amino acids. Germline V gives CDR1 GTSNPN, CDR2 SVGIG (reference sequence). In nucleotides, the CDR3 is TGTGCCTGGAGTGTCCCGGATTACTATGGCTACACCTTC. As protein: CAWSVPDYYGYTF.

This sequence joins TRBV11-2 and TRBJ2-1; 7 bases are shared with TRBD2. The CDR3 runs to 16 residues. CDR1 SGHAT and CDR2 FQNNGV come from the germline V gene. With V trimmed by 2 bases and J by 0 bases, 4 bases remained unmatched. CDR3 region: CASSLRAGISYNEQFF. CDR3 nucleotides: TGTGCCAGCAGCTTACGAGCGGGGATCTCCTACAATGAGCAGTTCTTC. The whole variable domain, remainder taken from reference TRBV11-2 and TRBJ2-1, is EAGVAQSPRYKIIEKRQSVAFWCNPISGHATLYWYQQILGQGPKLLIQFQNNGVVDDSQLPKDRFSAERLKGVDSTLKIQPAKLEDSAVYLCASSLRAGISYNEQFFGPGTRLTVL.

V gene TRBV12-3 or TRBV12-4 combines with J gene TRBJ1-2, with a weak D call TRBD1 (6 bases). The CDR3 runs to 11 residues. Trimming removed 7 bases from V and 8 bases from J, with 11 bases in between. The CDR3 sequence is CASTLGGGYTF. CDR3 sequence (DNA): TGTGCCAGCACCCTCGGGGGCGGCTACACCTTC.

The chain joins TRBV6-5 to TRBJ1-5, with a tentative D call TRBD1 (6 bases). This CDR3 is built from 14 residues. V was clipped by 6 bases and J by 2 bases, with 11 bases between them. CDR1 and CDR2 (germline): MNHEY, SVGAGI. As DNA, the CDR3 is TGTGCCAGCAGCTTTCGACAGGGCAATCAGCCCCAGCATTTT. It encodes CASSFRQGNQPQHF.

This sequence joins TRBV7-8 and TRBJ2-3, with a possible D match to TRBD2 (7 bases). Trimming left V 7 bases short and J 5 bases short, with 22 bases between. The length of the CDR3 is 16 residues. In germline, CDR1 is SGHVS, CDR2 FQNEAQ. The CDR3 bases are TGTGCCAGCACCCCGGTATGGGGGGGCCCGGTAGATACGCAGTATTTT. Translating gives CASTPVWGGPVDTQYF.

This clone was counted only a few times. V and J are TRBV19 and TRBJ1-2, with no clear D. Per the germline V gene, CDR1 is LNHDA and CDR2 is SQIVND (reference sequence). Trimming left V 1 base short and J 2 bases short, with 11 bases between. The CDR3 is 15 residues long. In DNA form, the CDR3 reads TGTGCCAGTAGTATAGTGTGGCAGCCGAACTATGGCTACACCTTC. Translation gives CASSIVWQPNYGYTF.

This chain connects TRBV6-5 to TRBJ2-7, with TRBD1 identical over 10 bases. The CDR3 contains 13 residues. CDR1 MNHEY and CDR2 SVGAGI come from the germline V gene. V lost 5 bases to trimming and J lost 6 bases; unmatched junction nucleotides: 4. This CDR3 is CASSRDRGSEQYF. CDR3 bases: TGTGCCAGCAGTCGGGACAGGGGCAGCGAGCAGTACTTC.

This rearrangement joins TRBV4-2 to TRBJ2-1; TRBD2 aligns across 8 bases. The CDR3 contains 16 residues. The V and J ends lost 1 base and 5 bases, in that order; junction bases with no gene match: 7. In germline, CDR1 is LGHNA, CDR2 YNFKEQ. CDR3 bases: TGTGCCAGCAGCCAAGTGGGGCCGGGGGGGCACAATGAGCAGTTCTTC. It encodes CASSQVGPGGHNEQFF.

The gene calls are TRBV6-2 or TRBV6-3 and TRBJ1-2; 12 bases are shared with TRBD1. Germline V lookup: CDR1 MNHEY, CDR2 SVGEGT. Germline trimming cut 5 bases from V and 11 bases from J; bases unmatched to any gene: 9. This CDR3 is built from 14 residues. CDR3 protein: CASSPTGTGGAYTF. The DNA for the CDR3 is TGTGCCAGCAGTCCGACCGGGACAGGGGGCGCTTACACCTTC.